Each of the 3 T cell receptor beta chains below was sequenced from the same sample in a study of beta chain features in type 1 diabetes. Every isolated RNA sample was fully reverse transcribed, so sequencing captured expressed TCRB transcripts. Sequencing used immunoSEQ multiplex PCR; TCRdb keeps in-frame clones, though not all of them. The sample includes 120,000 to 150,000 clones, under 60% of them seen just once. The sample consisted of Tregs from blood. The receptors here all came from a man aged 18 to 29 in good health.

This chain joins TRBV6-5 and TRBJ1-5, with a weak D call TRBD1 (6 bases). This CDR3 is built from 13 residues. Trimming shortened V by 6 bases and J by 7 bases, and 13 bases separated the two germline ends. Germline V gene data show CDR1 as MNHEY and CDR2 as SVGAGI. For the CDR3, the DNA is TGTGCCAGCAGATCAGGGGATCACCAGCCCCAGCATTTT. As protein: CASRSGDHQPQHF.

The chain uses TRBV27 and TRBJ2-3; D not resolved. Per germline, CDR1 MNHEY and CDR2 SMNVEV (reference sequence). V was pared by 0 bases and J by 5 bases, with 9 bases between. The CDR3 contains 14 residues. This CDR3 is CASSLSNEVDTQYF. The CDR3 region has the DNA TGTGCCAGCAGTTTATCGAATGAGGTAGATACGCAGTATTTT.

The chain is built from TRBV25-1 and TRBJ2-7; D might be TRBD1 (6 bases). This CDR3 is 15 amino acids long. CDR1 MGHDK and CDR2 SYGVNS come from the germline V gene. The germline V and J ends were trimmed by 1 base and 7 bases, with 17 bases remaining between them. CDR3 residues: CASSESGRGYLEQYF. Here the CDR3 DNA reads TGTGCCAGCAGTGAATCTGGCAGGGGCTACCTGGAGCAGTACTTC.